Each of the 6 T cell receptor beta chains below was sequenced from the same sample in a study of T-cell reconstitution after alpha-beta-depleted transplantation in children. Library preparation (for TCRbeta) was performed with unique molecular identifiers. From the PCR reads, TCRdb called clonotypes with MiXCR, one entry per CDR3 protein. The table has approximately 520,000 distinct CDR3 sequences, approximately 29% seen once. This sample comprised PBMCs from the stem cell graft donor, obtained from the stem cell graft. These receptors were obtained from a human donor who donated a stem cell graft to a child with aplastic anemia.

The chain has TRBV14 and TRBJ2-7, with TRBD2 as a possible D gene (5 bases). V was cut by 4 bases and J by 4 bases, with 11 bases left in between. The CDR3 has 13 residues. Germline V lookup: CDR1 SGHDN, CDR2 FVKESK. The CDR3 sequence: CASSPGNTYEQYV. Written as DNA, the CDR3 is TGTGCCAGCAGCCCCGGGAACACATACGAGCAGTACGTC.

The genes are TRBV7-8 and TRBJ2-7; D is possibly TRBD2 (6 bases). CDR1 is SGHVS, CDR2 FQNEAQ, per germline. Trimming took 5 bases from V and 2 from J, leaving 13 bases between them. The CDR3 has 14 amino acids. The CDR3 sequence is CASSAGPTAYEQYF. In nucleotides, the CDR3 is TGTGCCAGCAGCGCGGGACCGACCGCCTACGAGCAGTACTTC.

This clonotype has only a few counts. This chain uses TRBV27 with TRBJ2-1; D unclear. Germline CDR1 is MNHEY and CDR2 is SMNVEV (reference sequence). V lost 5 bases to trimming and J lost 3 bases, with 8 bases between them. The CDR3 is made up of 13 amino acids. The CDR3 nucleotides read TGTGCCAGCAGTCCTAGGATCTACAATGAGCAGTTCTTC. Its protein product is CASSPRIYNEQFF.

With regard to this clonotype: One junction end disagrees with the germline gene, perhaps due to a read error. V and J are TRBV7-2 and TRBJ2-3, with D uncertain. The germline V gene encodes CDR1 SGHTA and CDR2 FQGNSA. This CDR3 comprises 12 residues. Here the CDR3 reads CASCFVTDTQYF. The CDR3 bases are TGTGCCAGCTGCTTCGTCACAGATACGCAGTATTTT.

The sample holds a few counts of this clonotype. V and J are TRBV6-4 and TRBJ1-5; 8 nucleotides line up with TRBD1. CDR3 length: 14 amino acids. Germline V lookup: CDR1 MRHNA, CDR2 SNTAGT. V dropped 4 bases and J dropped 3; count of bases not matched to a gene: 2. The CDR3 reads CASSGTGPNQPQHF. The CDR3 DNA reads TGTGCCAGCAGTGGGACAGGGCCCAATCAGCCCCAGCATTTT.

Here the CDR3 DNA reads TGCAGTGCTTTTCCCGGGACAGGGAACACCGGGGAGCTGTTTTTT. Residues: CSAFPGTGNTGELFF. The chain couples TRBV20-1 to TRBJ2-2; 8 bases are a match to TRBD1. The CDR3 runs to 15 residues. Trimming removed 5 bases from V and 1 base from J; junction bases left unmatched: 6. Germline V gene sequence: CDR1 DFQATT, CDR2 SNEGSKA (reference sequence).